The next 8 T cell receptor beta chains were all read from a single sample in a study of neurological immune-mediated disorders. MiXCR, run by TCRdb on the 5' RACE reads, gives a single entry per CDR3 protein. The table has tens of thousands of distinct CDR3 sequences, 3% to 4% seen once; the top ten hold approximately 3%. Sequencing was carried out using PBMCs. These receptors were collected from a woman aged 50 to 60 with multiple sclerosis.

Notes on this clonotype: One junction end does not reproduce the germline sequence, and a read error may be involved. The chain recombines TRBV19 with TRBJ1-1; maybe TRBD1 (6 bases). CDR1 is LNHDA and CDR2 is SQIVND in the germline V gene (reference sequence). The length of the CDR3 is 14 residues. The chain's CDR3 is CASRRPGDNTAAFF. The DNA of the CDR3 is TGTGCCAGTCGGAGGCCAGGGGACAACACTGCAGCTTTCTTT.

This clonotype came up a few times. The J gene is TRBJ2-3, the V gene TRBV9; a weak D match, TRBD2 (6 bases). V was shortened by 1 base and J by 6 bases, with 15 bases between the two germline ends. There are 15 residues in the CDR3. Germline CDR1 reads SGDLS; CDR2 reads YYNGEE. The CDR3 nucleotides read TGTGCCAGCAGCGTATTTGGGGCGGGGTGGGATACGCAGTATTTT. Residues: CASSVFGAGWDTQYF.

This clonotype was counted at least ten times. J is TRBJ1-2 and V is TRBV5-5; D ambiguous. The CDR3 loop spans 13 amino acids. V dropped 5 bases and J dropped 8 bases, with 16 bases sitting between them. Per the germline V gene, CDR1 is SGHKS and CDR2 is YYEKEE (reference sequence). Here the CDR3 reads CASSLAPSRGYTF. DNA of the CDR3: TGTGCCAGCAGTCTGGCCCCCTCGAGGGGCTACACCTTC.

In this sample, this clonotype turned up many times. V usage is TRBV20-1 and J usage is TRBJ2-5; 9 nucleotides match TRBD2. V trimming: 0 bases; J trimming: 4 bases; junction bases outside the gene matches: 6. Germline V lookup: CDR1 DFQATT, CDR2 SNEGSKA (reference sequence). CDR3 length: 15 amino acids. The CDR3 reads CSARDPRGGVETQYF. CDR3 coding DNA: TGCAGTGCTAGAGACCCGCGGGGGGGCGTAGAGACCCAGTACTTC.

The table lists this clonotype with many counts. This rearrangement joins TRBV4-3 to TRBJ2-1, with 12 bases that match TRBD2. Trimming at V came to 4 bases and at J to 10 bases, leaving 8 bases not matched to a gene. The CDR3 length is 15 residues. Germline V gene lookup returns CDR1 LGHNA and CDR2 YSLEER. The CDR3 spells CASSPQRLAGAEQFF. CDR3 DNA sequence: TGCGCCAGCAGCCCCCAGCGACTAGCGGGGGCCGAGCAGTTCTTC.

Many counts were recorded for this clonotype. The chain joins TRBV7-2 to TRBJ1-2; 8 bases line up with TRBD1. Losses at the gene ends were 2 bases for V and 2 bases for J; bases not matched to a gene: 1. Germline V CDR1 and CDR2: SGHTA, FQGNSA. The CDR3 extends over 14 amino acids. The CDR3 protein is CASSLWDRNYGYTF. The DNA for the CDR3 is TGTGCCAGCAGCTTATGGGACAGGAACTATGGCTACACCTTC.

This clonotype showed up many times. This chain's CDR3 is CASSLEGSYSYNSPLHF. CDR3 sequence (DNA): TGCGCCAGCAGTCTGGAGGGGAGTTACTCCTATAATTCACCCCTCCACTTT. V and J are TRBV5-1 and TRBJ1-6; D may be TRBD1 (5 bases). This CDR3 has 17 amino acids. Germline assignment: CDR1 SGHRS and CDR2 YFSETQ. V was pared by 5 bases and J by 0 bases, with 15 bases between.

This clonotype was detected many times. This chain uses TRBV20-1 with TRBJ1-6; D unresolved. Trimming shortened V by 1 base and J by 7 bases, and 11 bases separated the two germline ends. The CDR3 is 14 amino acids. Germline-derived CDR1 and CDR2 are DFQATT and SNEGSKA (reference sequence). The CDR3 DNA reads as TGCAGTGCTAGAGGAGGTCCGGACAATTCACCCCTCCACTTT. Protein product: CSARGGPDNSPLHF.